The 23 T cell receptor beta chains given below trace back to one sample, sequenced in a study of T cells in Graves' hyperthyroidism and ophthalmopathy (dated by TCRdb to the late 2010s). Receptors were amplified or captured by multiplex PCR. The sequencing machine was an Illumina HiSeq 2000. Amplification of TCR beta CDR3 regions was carried out from RNA transcripts. A first-round RT-PCR of the TCR CDR3 used the HTBI primer set with the Qiagen OneStep RT-PCR kit. TCRdb trimmed the raw reads at Q25, called clones with MiXCR and kept productive beta chains. Entries that share a CDR3 protein sequence are merged under the most common genes and DNA. The sample has over 500,000 distinct CDR3 sequences on record, about 15% of them singletons. Approximately 13% of the sample comes from the top ten. Material: blood. These receptor sequences come from a woman between 40 and 55 years old with Graves' hyperthyroidism.

This clonotype was seen at least ten times. The chain joins TRBV9 to TRBJ2-3; a weak D match, TRBD1 (6 bases). Looked up from germline, CDR1 is SGDLS and CDR2 is YYNGEE. Trimming stripped 0 bases from V and 4 bases from J, with 12 bases between. The CDR3 consists of 15 residues. The CDR3 bases are TGTGCCAGCAGCGTAGGCCCGAAGGGGGCAGATACGCAGTATTTT. It translates to CASSVGPKGADTQYF.

Ten or more counts support this clonotype. This chain connects TRBV30 to TRBJ1-1; D is unclear. The V gene's germline CDR1 is GTSNPN and CDR2 SVGIG (reference sequence). Deletions cut 0 bases from V and 5 bases from J, with 10 bases between. The CDR3 loop spans 13 amino acids. DNA for the CDR3: TGTGCCTGGAGTGTGAAGGGTGGAACTGAAGCTTTCTTT. This encodes CAWSVKGGTEAFF. The whole variable domain, remainder taken from reference TRBV30 and TRBJ1-1, is SQTIHQWPATLVQPVGSPLSLECTVEGTSNPNLYWYRQAAGRGLQLLFYSVGIGQISSEVPQNLSASRPQDRQFILSSKKLLLSDSGFYLCAWSVKGGTEAFFGQGTRLTVV.

There are many counts of this clonotype. The rearrangement joins TRBV2 to TRBJ2-7; D is undetermined. With 7 bases removed from V and 6 bases from J, the gap between germline ends came to 13 bases. Germline assignment: CDR1 SNHLY and CDR2 FYNNEI. The length of the CDR3 is 12 residues. The CDR3 nucleotides are TGTGCCAGCATCGCCCCACGCCGCGAGCAGTACTTC. This encodes CASIAPRREQYF.

The chain uses TRBV2 and TRBJ1-5, with D unclear. This CDR3 comprises 14 residues. The V end lost 5 bases, the J end lost 0 bases, and 8 bases lay between the germline ends. Per germline, CDR1 SNHLY and CDR2 FYNNEI. The CDR3 DNA is TGTGCCAGCAGTAAAGGTTATAGCAATCAGCCCCAGCATTTT. It codes for CASSKGYSNQPQHF. The whole variable domain, remainder taken from reference TRBV2 and TRBJ1-5, is EPEVTQTPSHQVTQMGQEVILRCVPISNHLYFYWYRQILGQKVEFLVSFYNNEISEKSEIFDDQFSVERPDGSNFTLKIRSTKLEDSAMYFCASSKGYSNQPQHFGDGTRLSIL.

This clonotype was seen a few times. The DNA for the CDR3 is TGTGCCAGCAGTAACAGGGTGGGGGTCACTGAAGCTTTCTTT. Translated: CASSNRVGVTEAFF. The V and J genes are TRBV6-1 and TRBJ1-1; TRBD1 is a possible D gene (6 bases). Trimming removed 5 bases from V and 4 bases from J, with 14 bases in between. The CDR3 consists of 14 residues. Germline values: CDR1 MNHNS, CDR2 SASEGT.

In its sample, this clonotype was seen many times. This rearrangement joins TRBV3-1 to TRBJ2-7; D is undetermined. The CDR3 is 15 amino acids. Germline V gene data show CDR1 as LGHDT and CDR2 as YNNKEL (reference sequence). With 2 bases removed from V and 1 base from J, the gap between germline ends came to 12 bases. The CDR3 coding sequence is TGTGCCAGCAGCCAAAGGTTACAGACTTCCTACGAGCAGTACTTC. Translation gives CASSQRLQTSYEQYF.

This clonotype was seen many times. This chain joins TRBV9 and TRBJ2-1; 15 nucleotides agree with TRBD2. This CDR3 comprises 15 residues. After removal of 2 bases from V and 7 bases from J, the junction contained 1 base not matched to a gene. Germline-derived CDR1 and CDR2 are SGDLS and YYNGEE. The CDR3 is CASSVGLAGGNEQFF. CDR3 nucleotide sequence: TGTGCCAGCAGCGTCGGACTAGCGGGGGGGAATGAGCAGTTCTTC.

The chain has TRBV7-2 and TRBJ1-5, with TRBD1 identical over 8 bases. There are 15 residues in the CDR3. The J segment lost 2 bases and the V segment lost 5 bases, leaving 5 bases of the junction unmatched. Looked up from germline, CDR1 is SGHTA and CDR2 is FQGNSA. The CDR3 DNA reads TGTGCCAGCAGCAGCACGGACAGGGGCAATCAGCCCCAGCATTTT. This translates into CASSSTDRGNQPQHF.

This clonotype was detected a few times. V and J are TRBV24-1 and TRBJ2-2; weak D call: TRBD2 (6 bases). Trimming removed 5 bases at V and 0 bases at J, with 6 bases between. In germline, CDR1 is KGHDR, CDR2 SFDVKD. The CDR3 spans 14 residues. The CDR3 region has the DNA TGTGCCACCAGTGGGGGGGCGAACACCGGGGAGCTGTTTTTT. The encoded protein is CATSGGANTGELFF.

This clonotype was seen only a few times. J is TRBJ2-1 and V is TRBV19; D perhaps matches TRBD1 (6 bases). Germline V CDR1 and CDR2: LNHDA, SQIVND (reference sequence). Trimming stripped 4 bases from V and 10 bases from J, with 11 bases between. The CDR3 loop spans 12 amino acids. CDR3 nucleotide sequence: TGTGCCAGTAGTACAGGGGTAGGGGAGCAGTTCTTC. This sequence encodes CASSTGVGEQFF.

This clonotype was counted at least ten times. The V and J genes are TRBV20-1 and TRBJ2-3; the match to TRBD2 covers 11 bases. This CDR3 has 16 amino acids. Germline V gene lookup returns CDR1 DFQATT and CDR2 SNEGSKA (reference sequence). With 6 bases clipped from V and 6 bases from J, the junction kept 14 bases outside the gene matches. CDR3 protein: CSAPDPTSGDGDTQYF. DNA for the CDR3: TGCAGTGCCCCCGATCCGACTAGCGGGGATGGGGATACGCAGTATTTT.

V is TRBV9 and J is TRBJ2-3; TRBD1 agrees at 10 bases. Losses at the gene ends were 0 bases for V and 3 bases for J; bases not matched to a gene: 4. This CDR3 is built from 16 residues. CDR1 and CDR2 from the germline V gene are SGDLS and YYNGEE. The CDR3 nucleotides read TGTGCCAGCAGCGTAGCTTGGGACAGGGGTACAGATACGCAGTATTTT. Its translation is CASSVAWDRGTDTQYF.

With regard to this clonotype: Possible read error: a much larger clone is one base away. The V and J genes are TRBV29-1 and TRBJ2-5, with 10 positions matching TRBD2. There are 13 residues in the CDR3. V shed 6 bases, J shed 4 bases, and the junction held 5 bases outside the gene matches. Germline CDR1 is SQVTM and CDR2 is ANQGSEA. This CDR3 is CSVIRLAGETQYF. As DNA, the CDR3 is TGCAGCGTAATCAGACTAGCGGGAGAGACCCAGTACTTC.

The CDR3 DNA sequence: TGTGCCATCGCCCTGAGGACAGGGGACACTGAAGCTTTCTTT. As protein: CAIALRTGDTEAFF. The rearrangement joins TRBV10-3 to TRBJ1-1; 9 bases agree with TRBD1. V gave up 8 bases and J gave up 3 bases; unmatched junction bases: 7. This CDR3 spans 14 amino acids. Germline V gene lookup returns CDR1 ENHRY and CDR2 SYGVKD.

The V call is TRBV4-1, the J call TRBJ2-7, with D tentatively TRBD2 (5 bases). In germline, CDR1 is MGHRA, CDR2 YSYEKL. Trimming removed 8 bases at V and 7 bases at J, with 15 bases between. This CDR3 region has 12 residues. The CDR3 reads CASSGPREEQYF. DNA of the CDR3: TGCGCCAGCTCCGGACCGAGGGAGGAGCAGTACTTC.

This clonotype was found many times. The V gene is TRBV7-9, the J gene TRBJ2-7; TRBD2 matches at 14 bases. Trimming at V came to 5 bases and at J to 7 bases, leaving 16 bases not matched to a gene. This CDR3 is built from 18 residues. Germline-derived CDR1 and CDR2 are SEHNR and FQNEAQ (reference sequence). The CDR3 nucleotides are TGTGCCAGCAGCCCGGGACTAGCGGGAGCGCTTTTAATTTGGGAGCAGTACTTC. Translated: CASSPGLAGALLIWEQYF.

This chain links TRBV3-1 with TRBJ2-2; 10 bases agree with TRBD2. Germline CDR1 and CDR2: LGHDT and YNNKEL (reference sequence). Trimming took 5 bases from V and 5 from J; bases not matched to a gene: 8. CDR3 length: 16 residues. CDR3 coding DNA: TGTGCCAGCAGCTCCAAAGCGGGAGGGGGAACCGGGGAGCTGTTTTTT. This sequence encodes CASSSKAGGGTGELFF.

Comments on this clonotype: The junction does not match germline at one end; this may be a read error. This sequence joins TRBV28 and TRBJ2-1; TRBD2 agrees at 14 bases. Germline CDR1 reads MDHEN; CDR2 reads SYDVKM. The length of the CDR3 is 16 residues. The CDR3 sequence is CARSLGTSGSYNEQFF. The CDR3, as DNA: TGTGCCCGCAGTCTGGGGACTAGCGGGAGCTACAATGAGCAGTTCTTC.

The chain links TRBV5-1 to TRBJ2-4; the match to TRBD1 covers 8 bases. CDR1 and CDR2 (germline): SGHRS, YFSETQ. There are 12 residues in the CDR3. The ends lost 4 bases at V and 8 bases at J; junction bases unmatched: 2. CDR3 DNA: TGCGCCAGCAGCGGACAGGGAGACATTCAGTACTTC. Encoded protein: CASSGQGDIQYF. The full variable domain, in which reference TRBV5-1 and TRBJ2-4 provide the parts outside the CDR3, is KAGVTQTPRYLIKTRGQQVTLSCSPISGHRSVSWYQQTPGQGLQFLFEYFSETQRNKGNFPGRFSGRQFSNSRSEMNVSTLELGDSALYLCASSGQGDIQYFGAGTRLSVL.

The sample holds a few counts of this clonotype. V is TRBV24-1 and J is TRBJ2-3, with 11 bases aligning to TRBD2. Trimming at V came to 0 bases and at J to 2 bases, leaving 3 bases not matched to a gene. Germline V gene lookup returns CDR1 KGHDR and CDR2 SFDVKD. This CDR3 is built from 17 residues. CDR3 DNA: TGTGCCACCAGTGATTTGACTAGCGGGAGTCCCACAGATACGCAGTATTTT. It specifies CATSDLTSGSPTDTQYF.

The rearrangement uses TRBV5-1 and TRBJ2-2; 14 bases fit TRBD2. Germline V gene data show CDR1 as SGHRS and CDR2 as YFSETQ. The CDR3 has 18 residues. Trimming removed 3 bases from V and 5 bases from J; junction bases left unmatched: 9. This chain's CDR3 is CASSSPGTSGSGTGELFF. The CDR3 DNA sequence: TGCGCCAGCAGCTCCCCCGGGACTAGCGGGAGTGGGACCGGGGAGCTGTTTTTT.

At least ten counts were recorded for this clonotype. The J gene is TRBJ1-5, the V gene TRBV18, with a tentative D call TRBD1 (5 bases). Looked up from germline, CDR1 is KGHSH and CDR2 is LQKENI. The CDR3 sequence is 14 residues long. V was pared by 0 bases and J by 9 bases, with 12 bases between. The CDR3 is CASSPPAGSGPQHF. CDR3 DNA: TGTGCCAGCTCACCACCGGCAGGGAGTGGGCCCCAGCATTTT.

With respect to this clonotype: This could be a read error, since a much larger clone is one nucleotide away. This sequence joins TRBV6-1 and TRBJ2-1; D is undetermined. The DNA end favors TRBJ2-7, so the J call may be wrong. Germline V gene sequence: CDR1 MNHNS, CDR2 SASEGT. The CDR3 sequence is 15 residues long. The CDR3: CASSPSDVSYNEQYF. The CDR3 region has the DNA TGTGCCAGCAGCCCATCGGATGTCTCCTACAATGAGCAGTACTTC.